These 14 T cell receptor beta chains came from one sample sequenced in a study of T cell repertoires in aging, cancer and after chemotherapy. TRB rearrangements spanning V, D and J were amplified using mixed TRB-A/B primers. MiXCR, run by TCRdb on the multiplex PCR reads, gives a single entry per CDR3 protein. The sample has around 13,000 distinct CDR3 sequences; 25% to 35% are singletons. The template was genomic DNA from peripheral blood, not RNA. Specimen: blood. The receptor source for this set is a human donor with a blood cancer.

The V gene is TRBV5-1, the J gene TRBJ1-6, with D possibly matching TRBD1 (5 bases). V lost 7 bases to trimming and J lost 0 bases, with 11 bases between them. The V gene's germline CDR1 is SGHRS and CDR2 YFSETQ. The CDR3 loop spans 15 amino acids. The CDR3 coding sequence is TGCGCCAGCGCGACAGAAAGCTCCTATAATTCACCCCTCCACTTT. Amino acids: CASATESSYNSPLHF.

The rearrangement uses TRBV11-1 and TRBJ1-4; a possible D gene is TRBD1 (5 bases). The CDR3 has 16 residues. The V end lost 5 bases, the J end lost 4 bases, and 17 bases lay between the germline ends. CDR1 and CDR2 from the germline V gene are SGHAT and FQDESV (reference sequence). The DNA for the CDR3 is TGTGCCAGCAGCCCCCGCGGCGGGGGAAGTAATGAAAAACTGTTTTTT. Amino acids: CASSPRGGGSNEKLFF.

In this sample, this clonotype turned up many times. This rearrangement joins TRBV27 to TRBJ1-2; D is unresolved. V lost 3 bases, J lost 2 bases, and 7 bases lay in between. This CDR3 has 13 amino acids. Germline CDR1 reads MNHEY; CDR2 reads SMNVEV (reference sequence). CDR3 in amino acids: CASSFRGNYGYTF. The CDR3, as DNA: TGTGCCAGCAGTTTTCGGGGAAACTATGGCTACACCTTC.

Sample share makes this clonotype medium-sized. The chain uses TRBV6-5 and TRBJ2-1; 11 bases align to TRBD2. This CDR3 has 19 amino acids. V was clipped by 2 bases and J by 6 bases; unmatched bases: 15. From germline, CDR1 is MNHEY and CDR2 SVGAGI. CDR3 loop: CASSYGGTSGEGWGNEQFF. The CDR3 region has the DNA TGTGCCAGCAGTTACGGTGGGACTAGCGGAGAGGGGTGGGGCAATGAGCAGTTCTTC.

This clonotype was seen at least ten times. The rearrangement links TRBV7-6 to TRBJ2-3, with D unresolved. This CDR3 is built from 13 residues. V was trimmed by 3 bases and J by 0 bases, leaving 4 bases between them. CDR1 is SGHVS and CDR2 is FNYEAQ in the germline V gene. The CDR3, as DNA: TGTGCCAGCAGCTTTATCAGCACAGATACGCAGTATTTT. Protein: CASSFISTDTQYF.

Only one count was recorded for this clonotype. This sequence joins TRBV4-1 and TRBJ1-4; maybe TRBD1 (6 bases). Germline CDR1 is MGHRA and CDR2 is YSYEKL. Trimming shortened V by 0 bases and J by 5 bases, and 13 bases separated the two germline ends. This CDR3 is 16 amino acids long. The CDR3 reads CASSQEGHVKNEKLFF. The CDR3 nucleotides read TGCGCCAGCAGCCAAGAGGGACACGTGAAAAATGAAAAACTGTTTTTT.

About this clonotype itself: With a much larger clone just one base away, this may be a read error. The CDR3 nucleotides read TGTGCCAGCAGCTGGCTGCCTGGAGTTGGCAATCAGCCCCAGCTTTTT. Protein: CASSWLPGVGNQPQLF. The chain carries TRBV12-3 or TRBV12-4 and TRBJ1-5, with D unclear. CDR3 length equals 16 residues.

By share of the sample, this clonotype is medium-sized. One junction end disagrees with the germline gene, perhaps due to a read error. The CDR3 region has the DNA TGTGCCAGTAGTAATTTAGCGGGGTCCTTCGAGCAGTACTTC. Protein: CASSNLAGSFEQYF. This chain joins TRBV19 and TRBJ2-7; TRBD2 aligns across 8 bases. The V gene's germline CDR1 is LNHDA and CDR2 SQIVND (reference sequence). The CDR3 contains 14 residues.

V gene TRBV5-4 combines with J gene TRBJ2-1; TRBD2 matches 7 bases. CDR3 size: 15 residues. CDR1 and CDR2 from the germline V gene are SGHNT and YYREEE (reference sequence). The V and J ends lost 4 bases and 9 bases, in that order; junction bases with no gene match: 13. The CDR3 reads CASSPGGGFGGEQFF. The CDR3 DNA follows: TGTGCCAGCAGCCCCGGGGGAGGGTTCGGTGGTGAGCAGTTCTTC.

This clonotype was picked up a small number of times. This rearrangement joins TRBV6-2 or TRBV6-3 to TRBJ2-1; possible D gene TRBD2, 7 bases. The CDR3 is 18 residues long. Germline V gene lookup returns CDR1 MNHEY and CDR2 SVGEGT. V gave up 6 bases and J gave up 4 bases, with 25 bases separating them. CDR3: CASRTLPFGKGGYNEQFF. Written as DNA, the CDR3 is TGTGCCAGCAGGACACTACCTTTCGGGAAGGGGGGGTACAATGAGCAGTTCTTC.

This clonotype was counted a few times. The CDR3 region has the DNA TGTGCCAGCAGTGTGGGACTATCTACGAACACCGGGGAGCTGTTTTTT. It codes for CASSVGLSTNTGELFF. The chain carries TRBV6-4 and TRBJ2-2, with 7 bases matching TRBD2. CDR3 length equals 16 residues. Germline V lookup: CDR1 MRHNA, CDR2 SNTAGT. J gave up 0 bases and V 4 bases, and 5 bases lay outside the gene matches.

This clonotype has more than one count but fewer than ten. The V and J genes are TRBV19 and TRBJ2-7, with 8 bases that match TRBD2. Trimming took 0 bases from V and 4 from J; bases not matched to a gene: 5. The CDR3 has 15 residues. The germline CDR1 and CDR2 sequences are LNHDA and SQIVND (reference sequence). In DNA, the CDR3 is TGTGCCAGTAGTATAGATGCGGGAGGTAGTTACGAGCAGTACTTC. Its translation is CASSIDAGGSYEQYF.

In its sample, this clonotype ranks as medium-sized. V and J are TRBV19 and TRBJ2-1, with 8 bases identical to TRBD2. This CDR3 has 14 residues. V was pared by 7 bases and J by 4 bases, with 6 bases of the junction left unmatched. Germline lookup yields CDR1 LNHDA and CDR2 SQIVND (reference sequence). CDR3 DNA: TGTGCCAGTACGACGGGGGGGGATTACAATGAGCAGTTCTTC. Translating gives CASTTGGDYNEQFF.

CDR3 sequence reads: CASSSSGDSYNEQFF. Written as DNA, the CDR3 is TGTGCCAGCAGCTCAAGCGGGGACTCCTACAATGAGCAGTTCTTC. The chain joins TRBV11-2 to TRBJ2-1; 7 bases are a match to TRBD2. In germline, CDR1 is SGHAT, CDR2 FQNNGV. With 4 bases clipped from V and 0 bases from J, the junction kept 3 bases outside the gene matches. This CDR3 comprises 15 residues.